A single sample gave rise to the 10 T cell receptor beta chains below, sequenced in a study of shared clonotypes between healthy human individuals. Sequenced by immunoSEQ multiplex PCR; TCRdb stores in-frame clones only, minus some. Of some 2,500,000 clones listed, around 90% were seen once; the top ten hold approximately 0.41%. Material: naive CD4+ T cells from PBMCs. The subset was: CD45RA+ positively selected. The receptors come from a man in his late teens or twenties in good health. Some clones in this sample may be carry-over from other donors' samples.

The J gene is TRBJ1-2, the V gene TRBV4-3; D is possibly TRBD1 (5 bases). The germline V and J ends were trimmed by 1 base and 8 bases, with 14 bases remaining between them. This CDR3 comprises 14 residues. The V gene's germline CDR1 is LGHNA and CDR2 YSLEER. CDR3 region: CASSQAYQGRGYTF. The CDR3 coding sequence is TGCGCCAGCAGCCAAGCTTACCAGGGACGGGGCTACACCTTC.

The chain carries TRBV11-2 and TRBJ2-1; D call uncertain. The CDR3 extends over 17 amino acids. Trimming removed 0 bases from V and 12 bases from J, with 24 bases in between. CDR1 and CDR2 (germline): SGHAT, FQNNGV. The chain's CDR3 is CASSLELVPRPSSPQFF. CDR3 in DNA: TGTGCCAGCAGCTTAGAGTTGGTCCCAAGACCCAGCTCTCCGCAGTTCTTC. The complete variable domain, with remaining parts taken from reference TRBV11-2 and TRBJ2-1, reads EAGVAQSPRYKIIEKRQSVAFWCNPISGHATLYWYQQILGQGPKLLIQFQNNGVVDDSQLPKDRFSAERLKGVDSTLKIQPAKLEDSAVYLCASSLELVPRPSSPQFFGPGTRLTVL.

V and J are TRBV5-1 and TRBJ2-1; no clear D gene. Germline-derived CDR1 and CDR2 are SGHRS and YFSETQ. Trimming pared 4 bases from V and 0 bases from J, leaving 11 bases between. The CDR3 is made up of 15 amino acids. The CDR3 here is CASSTQTSSYNEQFF. The CDR3, as DNA: TGCGCCAGCAGCACACAAACGAGCTCCTACAATGAGCAGTTCTTC. Combining the CDR3 with reference TRBV5-1 and TRBJ2-1 gives the whole variable domain KAGVTQTPRYLIKTRGQQVTLSCSPISGHRSVSWYQQTPGQGLQFLFEYFSETQRNKGNFPGRFSGRQFSNSRSEMNVSTLELGDSALYLCASSTQTSSYNEQFFGPGTRLTVL.

V is TRBV9 and J is TRBJ1-1; 7 nucleotides agree with TRBD1. CDR3 size: 15 residues. The ends lost 7 bases at V and 6 bases at J; junction bases unmatched: 15. Per germline, CDR1 SGDLS and CDR2 YYNGEE. The CDR3, as DNA: TGTGCCAGCTCTAGAGGGGGCCTTAGTATTGCTGAAGCTTTCTTT. Translated, it gives CASSRGGLSIAEAFF. The full variable domain, its missing parts supplied by reference TRBV9 and TRBJ1-1, is DSGVTQTPKHLITATGQRVTLRCSPRSGDLSVYWYQQSLDQGLQFLIQYYNGEERAKGNILERFSAQQFPDLHSELNLSSLELGDSALYFCASSRGGLSIAEAFFGQGTRLTVV.

The J gene is TRBJ2-1, the V gene TRBV7-9; D unresolved. Per germline, CDR1 SEHNR and CDR2 FQNEAQ (reference sequence). Between the trimmed V and J ends, which lost 1 base and 6 bases, there was a span of 7 bases. This CDR3 comprises 13 residues. The CDR3 bases are TGTGCCAGCAGCTTAGAGTTGGGCAATGAGCAGTTCTTC. Protein: CASSLELGNEQFF.

The rearrangement joins TRBV27 to TRBJ1-3; unclear D gene. CDR1 and CDR2 (germline): MNHEY, SMNVEV (reference sequence). V was trimmed by 5 bases and J by 8 bases, leaving 13 bases between them. The CDR3 length is 13 residues. The CDR3 is CASSPPFGHTIYF. The DNA for the CDR3 is TGTGCCAGCAGTCCCCCGTTCGGCCACACCATATATTTT.

To note about this clone: The same CDR3 is also encoded by other DNA sequences in this sample. The chain uses TRBV6-1 and TRBJ1-5; D remains ambiguous. Germline CDR1 is MNHNS and CDR2 is SASEGT. The CDR3 covers 14 residues. V shed 1 base and J shed 2 bases, with 6 bases lying between them. The CDR3: CASSEGVGNQPQHF. The CDR3 DNA sequence: TGTGCCAGCAGTGAAGGGGTGGGCAATCAGCCCCAGCATTTT.

This clone appeared once. The sample carries other DNA sequences with the same CDR3. CDR3 amino acids: CASSLIPQETQYF. DNA for the CDR3: TGTGCCAGCAGCTTAATTCCCCAAGAGACCCAGTACTTC. The chain employs TRBV7-3 and TRBJ2-5, with D hard to call. The germline V gene has CDR1 SGHTA and CDR2 FQGTGA. V lost 1 base and J lost 1, with 4 bases in between. CDR3 length: 13 residues.

This sequence joins TRBV5-4 and TRBJ2-7, with 7 bases identical to TRBD1. J lost 0 bases, V lost 2 bases, and 5 bases had no gene match. The CDR3 runs 15 residues. Germline assignment: CDR1 SGHNT and CDR2 YYREEE (reference sequence). The CDR3 nucleotides read TGTGCCAGCAGCTTTAGGGACAGAAGCTCCTACGAGCAGTACTTC. It yields the protein CASSFRDRSSYEQYF.

V is TRBV6-5 and J is TRBJ1-4; a possible D gene is TRBD1 (6 bases). V lost 5 bases to trimming and J lost 4 bases, with 14 bases between them. This CDR3 spans 15 amino acids. The V gene's germline CDR1 is MNHEY and CDR2 SVGAGI. Written as DNA, the CDR3 is TGTGCCAGCAGTAGACAGGATAGGGGTAATGAAAAACTGTTTTTT. Translation gives CASSRQDRGNEKLFF.